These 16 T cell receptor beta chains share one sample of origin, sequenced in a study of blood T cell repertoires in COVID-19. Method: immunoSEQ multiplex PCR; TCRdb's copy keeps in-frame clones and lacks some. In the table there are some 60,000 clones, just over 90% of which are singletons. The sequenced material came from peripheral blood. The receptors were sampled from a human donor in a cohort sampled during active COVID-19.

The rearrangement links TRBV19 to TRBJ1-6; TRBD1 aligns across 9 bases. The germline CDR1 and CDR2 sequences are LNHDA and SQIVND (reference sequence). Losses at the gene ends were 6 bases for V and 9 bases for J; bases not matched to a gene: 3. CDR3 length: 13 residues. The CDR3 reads CASRQGARSPLHF. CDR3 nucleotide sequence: TGTGCCAGTAGACAGGGGGCGCGTTCACCCCTCCACTTT.

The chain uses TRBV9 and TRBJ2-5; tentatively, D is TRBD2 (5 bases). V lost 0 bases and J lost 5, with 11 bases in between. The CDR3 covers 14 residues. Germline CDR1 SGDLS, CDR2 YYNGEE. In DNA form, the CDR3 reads TGTGCCAGCAGCGTAGGAGGGATAGGGGAGACCCAGTACTTC. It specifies CASSVGGIGETQYF.

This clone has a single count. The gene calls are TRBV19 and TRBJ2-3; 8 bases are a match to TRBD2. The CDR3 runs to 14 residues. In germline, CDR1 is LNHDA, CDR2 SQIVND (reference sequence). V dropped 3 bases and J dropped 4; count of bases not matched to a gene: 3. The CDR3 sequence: CASSMATSADTQYF. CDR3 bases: TGTGCCAGTAGTATGGCGACTAGCGCAGATACGCAGTATTTT.

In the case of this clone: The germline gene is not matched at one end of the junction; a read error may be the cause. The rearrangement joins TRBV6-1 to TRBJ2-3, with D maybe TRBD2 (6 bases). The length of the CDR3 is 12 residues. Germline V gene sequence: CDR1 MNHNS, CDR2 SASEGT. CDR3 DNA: TGTGCCAGCAGTGAATTCGGGGGACTCTCCCGTTTT. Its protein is CASSEFGGLSRF.

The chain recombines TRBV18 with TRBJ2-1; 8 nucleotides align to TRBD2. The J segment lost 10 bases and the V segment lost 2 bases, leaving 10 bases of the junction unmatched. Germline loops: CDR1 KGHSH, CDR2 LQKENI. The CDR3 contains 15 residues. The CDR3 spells CASSPATIQRGEQFF. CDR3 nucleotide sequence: TGTGCCAGCTCACCAGCGACTATTCAGCGGGGGGAGCAGTTCTTC.

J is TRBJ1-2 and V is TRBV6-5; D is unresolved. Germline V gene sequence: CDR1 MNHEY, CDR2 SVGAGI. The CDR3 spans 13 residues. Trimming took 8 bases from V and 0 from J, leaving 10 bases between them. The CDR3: CASGQASNYGYTF. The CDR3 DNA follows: TGTGCCAGCGGGCAGGCCTCTAACTATGGCTACACCTTC.

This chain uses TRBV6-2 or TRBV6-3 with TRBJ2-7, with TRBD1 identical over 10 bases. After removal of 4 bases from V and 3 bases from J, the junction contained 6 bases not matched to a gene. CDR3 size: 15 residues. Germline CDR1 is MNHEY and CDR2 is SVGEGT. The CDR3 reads CASSWTGTGDYEQYF. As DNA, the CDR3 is TGTGCCAGCAGTTGGACCGGGACAGGGGACTACGAGCAGTACTTC.

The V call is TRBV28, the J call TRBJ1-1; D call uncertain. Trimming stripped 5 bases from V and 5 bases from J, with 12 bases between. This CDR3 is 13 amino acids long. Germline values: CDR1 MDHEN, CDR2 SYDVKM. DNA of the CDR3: TGTGCCAGCAGTCGGGTGAGGGATACTGAAGCTTTCTTT. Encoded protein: CASSRVRDTEAFF. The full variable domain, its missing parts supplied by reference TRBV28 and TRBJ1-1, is DVKVTQSSRYLVKRTGEKVFLECVQDMDHENMFWYRQDPGLGLRLIYFSYDVKMKEKGDIPEGYSVSREKKERFSLILESASTNQTSMYLCASSRVRDTEAFFGQGTRLTVV.

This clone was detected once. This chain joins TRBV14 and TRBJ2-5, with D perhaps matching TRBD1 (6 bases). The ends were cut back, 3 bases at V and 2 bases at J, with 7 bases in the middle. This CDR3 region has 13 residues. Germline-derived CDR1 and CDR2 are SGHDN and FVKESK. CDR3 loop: CASSHGQQETQYF. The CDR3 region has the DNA TGTGCCAGCAGCCACGGACAGCAAGAGACCCAGTACTTC.

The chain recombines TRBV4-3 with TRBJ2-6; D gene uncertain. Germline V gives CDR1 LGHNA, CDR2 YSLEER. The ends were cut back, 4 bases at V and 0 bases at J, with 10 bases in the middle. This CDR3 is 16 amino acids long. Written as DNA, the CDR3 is TGCGCCAGCAGCCCCAGCCACAGCTCTGGGGCCAACGTCCTGACTTTC. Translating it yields CASSPSHSSGANVLTF.

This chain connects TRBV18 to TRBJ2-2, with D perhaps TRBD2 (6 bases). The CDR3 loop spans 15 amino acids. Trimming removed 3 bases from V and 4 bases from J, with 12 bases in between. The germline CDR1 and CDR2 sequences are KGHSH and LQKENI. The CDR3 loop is CASSPAQGGTGELFF. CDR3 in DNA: TGTGCCAGCTCACCGGCGCAGGGAGGCACCGGGGAGCTGTTTTTT.

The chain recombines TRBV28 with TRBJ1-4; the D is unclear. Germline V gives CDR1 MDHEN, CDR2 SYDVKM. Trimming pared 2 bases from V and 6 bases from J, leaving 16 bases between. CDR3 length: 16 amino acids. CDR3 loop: CASSLEVVGVDEKLFF. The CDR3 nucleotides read TGTGCCAGCAGTTTAGAGGTCGTGGGAGTGGATGAAAAACTGTTTTTT.

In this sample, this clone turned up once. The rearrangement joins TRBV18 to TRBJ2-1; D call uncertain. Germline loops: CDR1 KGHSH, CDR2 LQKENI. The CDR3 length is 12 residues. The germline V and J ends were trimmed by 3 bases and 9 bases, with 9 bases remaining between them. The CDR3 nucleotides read TGTGCCAGCTCACCCCTAAGGAGTGAGCAGTTCTTC. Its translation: CASSPLRSEQFF.

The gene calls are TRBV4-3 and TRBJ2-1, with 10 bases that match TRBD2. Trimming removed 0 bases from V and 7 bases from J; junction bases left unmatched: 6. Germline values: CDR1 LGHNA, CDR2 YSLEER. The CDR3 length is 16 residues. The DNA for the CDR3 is TGCGCCAGCAGCCAAGATGGAGCGGGAGGGCCAAATGAGCAGTTCTTC. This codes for CASSQDGAGGPNEQFF.

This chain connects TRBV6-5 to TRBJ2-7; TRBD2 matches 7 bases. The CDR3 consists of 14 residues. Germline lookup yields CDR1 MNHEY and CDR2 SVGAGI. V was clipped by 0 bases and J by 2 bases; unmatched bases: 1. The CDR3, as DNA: TGTGCCAGCAGTTACTCGCGGGAGACCTACGAGCAGTACTTC. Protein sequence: CASSYSRETYEQYF.

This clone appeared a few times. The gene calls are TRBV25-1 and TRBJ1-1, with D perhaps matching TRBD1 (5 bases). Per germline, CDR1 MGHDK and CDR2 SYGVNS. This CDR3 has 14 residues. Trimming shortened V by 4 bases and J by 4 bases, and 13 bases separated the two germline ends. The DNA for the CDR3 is TGTGCCAGCAGTGGCCTCGTGCAGGGCACTGAAGCTTTCTTT. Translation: CASSGLVQGTEAFF.